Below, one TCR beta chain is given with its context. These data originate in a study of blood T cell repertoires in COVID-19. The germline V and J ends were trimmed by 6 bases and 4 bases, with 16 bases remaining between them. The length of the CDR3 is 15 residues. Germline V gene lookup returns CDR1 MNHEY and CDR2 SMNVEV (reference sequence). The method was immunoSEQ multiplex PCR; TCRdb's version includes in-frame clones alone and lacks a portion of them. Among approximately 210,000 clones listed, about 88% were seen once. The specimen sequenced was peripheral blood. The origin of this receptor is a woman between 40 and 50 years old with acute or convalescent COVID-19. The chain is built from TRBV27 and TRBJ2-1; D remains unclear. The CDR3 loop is CASRELSSHYNEQFF. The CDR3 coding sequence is TGTGCCAGCAGAGAATTATCATCACATTACAATGAGCAGTTCTTC.